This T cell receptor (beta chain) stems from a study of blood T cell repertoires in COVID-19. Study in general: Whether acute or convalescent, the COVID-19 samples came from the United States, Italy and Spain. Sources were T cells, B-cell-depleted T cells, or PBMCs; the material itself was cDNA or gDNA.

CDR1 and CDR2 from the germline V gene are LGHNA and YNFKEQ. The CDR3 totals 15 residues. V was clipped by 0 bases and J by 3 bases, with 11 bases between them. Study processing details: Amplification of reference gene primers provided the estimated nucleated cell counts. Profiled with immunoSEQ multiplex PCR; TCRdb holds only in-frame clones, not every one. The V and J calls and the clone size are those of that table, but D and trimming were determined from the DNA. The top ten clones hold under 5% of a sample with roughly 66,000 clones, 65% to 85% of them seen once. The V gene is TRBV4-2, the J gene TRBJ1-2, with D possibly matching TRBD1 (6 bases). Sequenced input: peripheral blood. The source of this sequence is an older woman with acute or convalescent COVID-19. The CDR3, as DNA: TGTGCCAGCAGCCAAGATCCAGGGGATGACTATGGCTACACCTTC. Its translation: CASSQDPGDDYGYTF.